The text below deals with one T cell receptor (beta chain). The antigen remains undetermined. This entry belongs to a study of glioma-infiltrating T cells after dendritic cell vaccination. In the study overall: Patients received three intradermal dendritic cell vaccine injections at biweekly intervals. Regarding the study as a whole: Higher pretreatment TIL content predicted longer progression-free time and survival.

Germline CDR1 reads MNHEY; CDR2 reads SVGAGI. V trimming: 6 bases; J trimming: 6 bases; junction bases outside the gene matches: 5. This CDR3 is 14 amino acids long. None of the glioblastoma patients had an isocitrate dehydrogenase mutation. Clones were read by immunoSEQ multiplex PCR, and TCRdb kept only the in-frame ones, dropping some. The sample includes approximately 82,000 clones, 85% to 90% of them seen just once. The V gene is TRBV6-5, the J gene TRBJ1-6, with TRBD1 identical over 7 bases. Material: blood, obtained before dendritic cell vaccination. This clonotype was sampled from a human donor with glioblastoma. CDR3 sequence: CASSRTGFNSPLHF. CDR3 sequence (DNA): TGTGCCAGCAGCCGGACAGGATTTAATTCACCCCTCCACTTT.